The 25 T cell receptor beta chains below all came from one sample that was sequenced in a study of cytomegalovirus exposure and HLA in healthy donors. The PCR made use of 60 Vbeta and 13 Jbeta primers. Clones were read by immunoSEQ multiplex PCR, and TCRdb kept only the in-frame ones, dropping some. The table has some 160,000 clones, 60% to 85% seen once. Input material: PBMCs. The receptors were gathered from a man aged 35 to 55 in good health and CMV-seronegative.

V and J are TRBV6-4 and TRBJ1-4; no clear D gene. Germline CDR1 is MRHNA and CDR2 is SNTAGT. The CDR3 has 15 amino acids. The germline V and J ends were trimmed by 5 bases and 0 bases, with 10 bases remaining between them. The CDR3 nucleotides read TGTGCCAGCAGTTTTCTCCGTGCAACTAATGAAAAACTGTTTTTT. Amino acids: CASSFLRATNEKLFF.

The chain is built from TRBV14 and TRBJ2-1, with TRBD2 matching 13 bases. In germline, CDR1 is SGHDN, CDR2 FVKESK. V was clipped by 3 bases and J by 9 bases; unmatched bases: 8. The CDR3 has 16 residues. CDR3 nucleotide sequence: TGTGCCAGCAGCCAGCTACTAGCGGGAGGGTATGGTGAGCAGTTCTTC. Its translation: CASSQLLAGGYGEQFF.

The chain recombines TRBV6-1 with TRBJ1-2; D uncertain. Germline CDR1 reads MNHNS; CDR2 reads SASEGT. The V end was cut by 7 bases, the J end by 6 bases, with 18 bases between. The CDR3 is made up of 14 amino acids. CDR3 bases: TGTGCCAGCACCTCCCGGCGGCAACGAAATGGCTACACCTTC. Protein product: CASTSRRQRNGYTF.

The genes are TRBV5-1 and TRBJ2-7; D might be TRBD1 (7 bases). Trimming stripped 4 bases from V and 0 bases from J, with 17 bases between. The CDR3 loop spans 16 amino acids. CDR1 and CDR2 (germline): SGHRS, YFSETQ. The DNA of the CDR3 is TGCGCCAGCAGCGGGGGGCCCCGGGACAGCTCCTACGAGCAGTACTTC. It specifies CASSGGPRDSSYEQYF.

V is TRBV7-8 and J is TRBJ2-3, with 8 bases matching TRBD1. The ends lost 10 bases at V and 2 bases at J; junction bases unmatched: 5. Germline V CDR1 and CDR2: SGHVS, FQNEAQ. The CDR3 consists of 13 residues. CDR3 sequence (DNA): TGTGCCACCACAGGGGGACTCACAGATACGCAGTATTTT. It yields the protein CATTGGLTDTQYF.

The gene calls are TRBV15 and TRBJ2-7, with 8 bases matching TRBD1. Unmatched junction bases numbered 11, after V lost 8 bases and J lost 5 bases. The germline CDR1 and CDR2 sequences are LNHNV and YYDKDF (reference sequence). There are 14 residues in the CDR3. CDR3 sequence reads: CATWTGIGRDEQYF. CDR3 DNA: TGTGCCACCTGGACAGGGATCGGGCGAGACGAGCAGTACTTC.

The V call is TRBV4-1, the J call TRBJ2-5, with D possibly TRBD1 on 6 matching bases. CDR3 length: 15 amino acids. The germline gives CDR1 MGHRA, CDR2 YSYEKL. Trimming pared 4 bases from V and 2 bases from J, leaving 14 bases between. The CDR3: CASSPSFQGQETQYF. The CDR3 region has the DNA TGCGCCAGCAGCCCTTCATTTCAGGGGCAAGAGACCCAGTACTTC.

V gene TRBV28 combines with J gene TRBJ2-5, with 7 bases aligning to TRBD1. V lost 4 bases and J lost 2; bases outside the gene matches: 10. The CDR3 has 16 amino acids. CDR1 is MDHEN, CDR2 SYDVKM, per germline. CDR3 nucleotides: TGTGCCAGCAGTTCGCCGGGACAGACAAAACAAGAGACCCAGTACTTC. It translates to CASSSPGQTKQETQYF.

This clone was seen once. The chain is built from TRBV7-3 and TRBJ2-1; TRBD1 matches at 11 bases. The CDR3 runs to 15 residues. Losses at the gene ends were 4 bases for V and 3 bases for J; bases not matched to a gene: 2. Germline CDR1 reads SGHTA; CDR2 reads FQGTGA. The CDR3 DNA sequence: TGTGCCAGCAGCTCGGACAGGGGGCTCTACAATGAGCAGTTCTTC. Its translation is CASSSDRGLYNEQFF.

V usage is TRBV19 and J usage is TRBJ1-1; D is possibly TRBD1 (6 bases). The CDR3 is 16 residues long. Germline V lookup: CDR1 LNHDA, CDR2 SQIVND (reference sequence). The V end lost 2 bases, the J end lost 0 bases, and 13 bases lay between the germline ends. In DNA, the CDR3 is TGTGCCAGTAGTATAAACAGGGCCCGGGTGAACACTGAAGCTTTCTTT. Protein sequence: CASSINRARVNTEAFF. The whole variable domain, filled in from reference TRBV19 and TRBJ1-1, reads DGGITQSPKYLFRKEGQNVTLSCEQNLNHDAMYWYRQDPGQGLRLIYYSQIVNDFQKGDIAEGYSVSREKKESFPLTVTSAQKNPTAFYLCASSINRARVNTEAFFGQGTRLTVV.

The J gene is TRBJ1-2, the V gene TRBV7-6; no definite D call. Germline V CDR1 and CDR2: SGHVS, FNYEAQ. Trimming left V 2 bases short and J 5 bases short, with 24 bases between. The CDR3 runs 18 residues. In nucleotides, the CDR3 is TGTGCCAGCAGCTTAAACCGACCGGGAAGTGCCCGGGCGTATGGCTACACCTTC. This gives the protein CASSLNRPGSARAYGYTF.

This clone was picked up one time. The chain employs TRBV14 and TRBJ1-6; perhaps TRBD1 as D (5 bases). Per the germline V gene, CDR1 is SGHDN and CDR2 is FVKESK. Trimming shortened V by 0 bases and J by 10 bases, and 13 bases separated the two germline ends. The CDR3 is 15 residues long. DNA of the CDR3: TGTGCCAGCAGCCAAGAGGGAACAGGCTGGTCACCCCTCCACTTT. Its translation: CASSQEGTGWSPLHF.

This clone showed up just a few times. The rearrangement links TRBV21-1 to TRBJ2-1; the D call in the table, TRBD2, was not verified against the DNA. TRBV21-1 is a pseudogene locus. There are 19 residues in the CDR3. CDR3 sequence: CASSKPVTNSTSPGAEQFF. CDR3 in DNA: TGTGCCAGCAGCAAACCTGTGACCAACTCGACTAGTCCTGGGGCTGAGCAGTTCTTC.

DNA for the CDR3: TGTGCCAGCACTCTAGGGGCCGGGCGACCCCAGCATTTT. Translating gives CASTLGAGRPQHF. The rearrangement joins TRBV7-2 to TRBJ1-5, with D possibly being TRBD1 (5 bases). This CDR3 is built from 13 residues. Between the trimmed V and J ends, which lost 7 bases and 10 bases, there was a span of 17 bases. Per germline, CDR1 SGHTA and CDR2 FQGNSA.

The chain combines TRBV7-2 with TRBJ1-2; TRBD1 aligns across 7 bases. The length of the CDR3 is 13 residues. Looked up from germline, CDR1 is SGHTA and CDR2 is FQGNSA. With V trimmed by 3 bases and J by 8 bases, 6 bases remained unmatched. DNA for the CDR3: TGTGCCAGCAGCTTTTTCCAGGGGGAGGGCTACACCTTC. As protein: CASSFFQGEGYTF.

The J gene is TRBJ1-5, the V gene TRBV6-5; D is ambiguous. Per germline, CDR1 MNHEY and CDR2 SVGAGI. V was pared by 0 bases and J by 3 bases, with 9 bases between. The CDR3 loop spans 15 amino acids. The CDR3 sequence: CASSYSGTYNQPQHF. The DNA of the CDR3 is TGTGCCAGCAGTTACTCGGGCACCTACAATCAGCCCCAGCATTTT.

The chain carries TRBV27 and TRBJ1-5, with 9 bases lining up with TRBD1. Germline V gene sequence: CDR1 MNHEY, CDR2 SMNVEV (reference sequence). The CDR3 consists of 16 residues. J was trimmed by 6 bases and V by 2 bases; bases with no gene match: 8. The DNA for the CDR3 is TGTGCCAGCAGTTTAACCGGGACAGGGTTCGGTCAGCCCCAGCATTTT. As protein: CASSLTGTGFGQPQHF.

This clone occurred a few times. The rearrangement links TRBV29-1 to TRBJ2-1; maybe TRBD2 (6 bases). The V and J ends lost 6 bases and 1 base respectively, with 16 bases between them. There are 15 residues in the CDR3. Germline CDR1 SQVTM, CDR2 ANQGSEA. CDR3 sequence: CSVATGTYSYNEQFF. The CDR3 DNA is TGCAGCGTCGCTACCGGGACTTATTCCTACAATGAGCAGTTCTTC.

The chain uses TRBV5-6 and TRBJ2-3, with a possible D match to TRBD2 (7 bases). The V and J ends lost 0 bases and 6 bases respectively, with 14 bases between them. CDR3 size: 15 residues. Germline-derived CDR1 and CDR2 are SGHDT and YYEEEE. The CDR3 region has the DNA TGTGCCAGCAGCTTGGGAGGGGGGGCCTGGGATACGCAGTATTTT. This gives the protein CASSLGGGAWDTQYF.

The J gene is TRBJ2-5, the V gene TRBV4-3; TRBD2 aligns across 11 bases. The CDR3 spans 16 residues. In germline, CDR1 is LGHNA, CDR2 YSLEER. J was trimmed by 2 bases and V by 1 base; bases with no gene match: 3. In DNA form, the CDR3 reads TGCGCCAGCAGCCAAGGGCTAGCGGGAGGTCAAGAGACCCAGTACTTC. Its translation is CASSQGLAGGQETQYF.

The CDR3 DNA sequence: TGTGCCAGCAGCCCCTCCCGGGAGAGGAACACTGAAGCTTTCTTT. Its translation is CASSPSRERNTEAFF. The J gene is TRBJ1-1, the V gene TRBV7-2; the D is unclear. Trimming removed 5 bases from V and 1 base from J, with 14 bases in between. Germline values: CDR1 SGHTA, CDR2 FQGNSA. This CDR3 contains 15 residues.

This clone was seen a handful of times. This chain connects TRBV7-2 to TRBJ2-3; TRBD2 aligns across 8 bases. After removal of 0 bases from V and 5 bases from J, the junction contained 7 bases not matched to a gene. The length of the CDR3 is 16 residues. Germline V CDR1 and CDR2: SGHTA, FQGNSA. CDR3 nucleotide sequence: TGTGCCAGCAGCTTAGCGGGAGACGCGGGGGGAGATACGCAGTATTTT. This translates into CASSLAGDAGGDTQYF.

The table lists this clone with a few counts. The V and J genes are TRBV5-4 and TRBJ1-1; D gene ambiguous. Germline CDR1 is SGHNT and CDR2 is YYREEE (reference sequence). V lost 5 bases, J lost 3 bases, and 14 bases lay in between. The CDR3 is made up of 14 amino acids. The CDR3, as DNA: TGTGCCAGCAGGGGCTGGGCCTCGGACACTGAAGCTTTCTTT. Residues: CASRGWASDTEAFF. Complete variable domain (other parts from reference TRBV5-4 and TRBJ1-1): ETGVTQSPTHLIKTRGQQVTLRCSSQSGHNTVSWYQQALGQGPQFIFQYYREEENGRGNFPPRFSGLQFPNYSSELNVNALELDDSALYLCASRGWASDTEAFFGQGTRLTVV.

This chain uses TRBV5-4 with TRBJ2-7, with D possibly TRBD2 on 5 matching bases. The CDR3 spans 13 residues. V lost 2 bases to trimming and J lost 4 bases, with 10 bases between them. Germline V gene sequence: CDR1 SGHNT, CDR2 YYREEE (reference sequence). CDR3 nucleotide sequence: TGTGCCAGCAGCTTAGGACTGTATTACGAGCAGTACTTC. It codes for CASSLGLYYEQYF.

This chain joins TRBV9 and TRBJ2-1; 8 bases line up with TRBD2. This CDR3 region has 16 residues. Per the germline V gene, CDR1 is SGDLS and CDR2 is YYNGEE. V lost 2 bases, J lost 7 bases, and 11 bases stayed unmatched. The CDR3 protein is CASSVGGTGTRNEQFF. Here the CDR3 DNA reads TGTGCCAGCAGCGTTGGAGGGACCGGGACTAGAAATGAGCAGTTCTTC.